This T cell receptor (beta chain) is from a study of CD8+ T cells in alopecia areata. RNA extraction and reverse transcription yielded cDNA as sequencing template. Repertoires were generated with immunoSEQ multiplex PCR, while TCRdb's copy carries only in-frame clones and drops some. The table lists more than 150,000 clones, around 55% of them singletons. The CDR3 is made up of 15 amino acids. V lost 4 bases, J lost 5 bases, and 16 bases lay in between. Germline V lookup: CDR1 LGHNA, CDR2 YSLEER. The receptor was isolated from a human donor with alopecia areata. The source material was CD8+ T cells sorted from blood, sampled at week 0. The chain carries TRBV4-3 and TRBJ2-3; the D is unclear. The CDR3 sequence: CASSPRPSKGDTQYF. For the CDR3, the DNA is TGCGCCAGCAGCCCCCGGCCTTCGAAGGGAGATACGCAGTATTTT.